This T cell receptor (beta chain) is drawn from a study of blood T cell repertoires in COVID-19. Across the study: Sites across the United States, Italy and Spain contributed samples from acute and convalescent COVID-19. The analysed material was cDNA or gDNA that came from T cells, B-cell-depleted T cells, or PBMCs.

Per the germline V gene, CDR1 is MGHRA and CDR2 is YSYEKL. The CDR3 contains 14 residues. Trimming took off 8 bases at V and 5 bases at J, with 16 bases between the two ends. In the authors' methods: How many nucleated cells were present was estimated from reference gene primer amplification. The protocol was immunoSEQ multiplex PCR, while the TCRdb copy is restricted to in-frame clones and leaves out a portion. V and J calls and clone size are given by that table; D and trimming were obtained from the DNA. The top ten hold about 6.9% of the sample, which has around 100,000 clones, about 90% seen once.

The genes are TRBV4-1 and TRBJ2-1; D might be TRBD1 (6 bases). The sequence came from a man in his thirties or forties in a cohort sampled during active COVID-19. The sample was peripheral blood. The CDR3 is CASRPVGANNEQFF. Here the CDR3 DNA reads TGCGCCAGCCGCCCGGTGGGGGCTAACAATGAGCAGTTCTTC.